This is a list of T cell receptor beta chains from one sample in a study of shared clonotypes between healthy human individuals. Generated by immunoSEQ multiplex PCR, the TCRdb table keeps only in-frame clones and is missing some. The sample has over 400,000 clones, over 75% seen once. The sample taken for sequencing was PBMCs. The source of these receptors is a woman aged 40-49 years in good health. Some clones in this sample may be carry-over from other donors' samples. CDR3s include the opening cysteine and the closing phenylalanine or tryptophan. Fields, in order: CDR3 length, J gene, D gene, clone size, V gene, CDR3 protein, CDR3 DNA. The D gene is left open where the match is weak. Some rows mark clone size as missing; the rest say once, few, many or name a class of expanded clone.

12 TRBJ2-7 NA few TRBV5-6 CASSFSREMQYF TGTGCCAGCAGCTTTTCCCGTGAGATGCAGTACTTC
11 TRBJ2-1 NA NA TRBV20-1 CSAWTPGEQFF TGCAGTGCTTGGACCCCGGGTGAGCAGTTCTTC
17 TRBJ2-7 TRBD2 NA TRBV11-2 CASSSLAGGLKQYEQYF TGTGCCAGCAGCTCCCTGGCGGGGGGACTCAAACAGTACGAGCAGTACTTC
13 TRBJ1-1 NA NA TRBV30 CAWNYDTNTEAFF TGTGCCTGGAACTATGACACGAACACTGAAGCTTTCTTT
16 TRBJ2-4 NA NA TRBV6-1 CASSENRQLAKNIQYF TGTGCCAGCAGTGAAAACAGGCAACTAGCCAAAAACATTCAGTACTTC
20 TRBJ1-3 NA NA TRBV21-1 CASSKEGTGSPLLPGNTIYF TGTGCCAGCAGCAAAGAGGGGACAGGGTCGCCACTTTTACCTGGAAACACCATATATTTT
12 TRBJ2-1 NA NA TRBV4-2 CASSQDRNEQFF TGTGCCAGCAGCCAAGATCGTAATGAGCAGTTCTTC
14 TRBJ1-1 TRBD1 once TRBV6-1 CASSQGTANTEAFF TGTGCCAGCAGTCAAGGGACAGCGAACACTGAAGCTTTCTTT
18 TRBJ2-2 TRBD2 NA TRBV15 CATSRGLAGSLGAGELFF TGTGCCACCAGCAGGGGACTAGCGGGCTCCTTGGGGGCCGGGGAGCTGTTTTTT
12 TRBJ1-1 NA NA TRBV28 CASSWENTEAFF TGTGCCAGCAGTTGGGAGAACACTGAAGCTTTCTTT
17 TRBJ2-1 TRBD2 few TRBV5-1 CASSLEASGSSYNEQFF TGCGCCAGCAGCTTGGAAGCTAGCGGAAGCTCCTACAATGAGCAGTTCTTC
15 TRBJ1-1 TRBD1 NA TRBV2 CASRGQPYPKPEAFF TGTGCCAGCAGGGGACAGCCATACCCTAAACCTGAAGCTTTCTTT
14 TRBJ2-4 NA once TRBV19 CASSQQGTLVIQYF TGTGCCAGTAGTCAACAGGGTACCTTGGTCATTCAGTACTTC
14 TRBJ2-3 TRBD1 NA TRBV10-3 CAISGGQGADTQYF TGTGCCATCAGCGGGGGACAGGGCGCAGATACGCAGTATTTT
18 TRBJ2-3 TRBD2 NA TRBV19 CASSIPGLAGGPTDTQYF TGTGCCAGTAGTATACCGGGACTAGCGGGAGGGCCGACAGATACGCAGTATTTT
13 TRBJ2-7 NA NA TRBV29-1 CSVISPPSYEQYF TGCAGCGTTATTTCACCGCCTTCCTACGAGCAGTACTTC
13 TRBJ2-5 NA NA TRBV7-9 CASSLMGGETQYF TGTGCCAGCAGCTTAATGGGTGGGGAGACCCAGTACTTC
17 TRBJ2-1 NA NA TRBV7-2 CASTLGGRGIPTGEQFF TGTGCCAGCACCCTAGGGGGCCGCGGGATCCCAACGGGTGAGCAGTTCTTC
14 TRBJ1-4 NA once TRBV9 CASSVVYRVQKLFF TGTGCCAGCAGCGTAGTCTACAGGGTCCAAAAACTGTTTTTT
12 TRBJ1-2 TRBD1 NA TRBV2 CASRVGQGGYTF TGTGCCAGCAGGGTCGGACAGGGCGGCTACACCTTC
13 TRBJ2-3 NA once TRBV6-4 CASSDSWGDTQYF TGTGCCAGCAGTGACTCATGGGGGGATACGCAGTATTTT
20 TRBJ2-2 TRBD2 NA TRBV5-1 CASSLEGASGTYILAGELFF TGCGCCAGCAGCTTGGAGGGGGCTAGCGGGACCTACATCCTGGCCGGGGAGCTGTTTTTT
12 TRBJ1-2 NA NA TRBV5-6 CASSWTLSGYTF TGTGCCAGCAGCTGGACCCTATCGGGTTACACCTTC
13 TRBJ1-1 NA NA TRBV27 CATTGPTATEAFF TGTGCCACGACGGGACCAACTGCCACTGAAGCTTTCTTT
16 TRBJ2-3 NA NA TRBV28 CASSLFTGRSEYTQYF TGTGCCAGCAGTTTATTTACAGGGAGGTCCGAATATACGCAGTATTTT
17 TRBJ1-2 TRBD1 NA TRBV10-3 CAISYLPSGQGRDGYTF TGTGCCATCAGTTACCTTCCCTCTGGACAGGGGCGGGATGGCTACACCTTC
14 TRBJ2-7 TRBD1 NA TRBV5-8 CASSLDRGSYEQYF TGTGCCAGCAGCCTGGACAGGGGTTCCTACGAGCAGTACTTC
14 TRBJ2-7 NA NA TRBV5-1 CASSIRDTTYEQYF TGCGCCAGCAGCATCCGGGACACTACCTACGAGCAGTACTTC
14 TRBJ2-3 NA NA TRBV27 CASSQGLSTDTQYF TGTGCCAGCAGCCAAGGGTTATCCACAGATACGCAGTATTTT
16 TRBJ1-4 NA NA TRBV15 CATSRDKLRGGEKLFF TGTGCCACCAGCAGAGATAAGCTGCGGGGGGGGGAAAAACTGTTTTTT
18 TRBJ2-1 TRBD2 NA TRBV30 CAWSVRLAEIPRSNEQFF TGTGCCTGGAGTGTACGTCTAGCGGAGATACCGAGATCCAATGAGCAGTTCTTC
11 TRBJ2-7 NA NA TRBV7-9 CASSTYYEQYF TGTGCCAGCAGCACTTACTACGAGCAGTACTTC
15 TRBJ2-1 NA NA TRBV5-1 CASSLGLGKGNEQFF TGCGCCAGCAGCTTGGGACTAGGAAAAGGAAATGAGCAGTTCTTC
11 TRBJ2-5 NA NA TRBV30 CAWSAVETQYF TGTGCCTGGAGTGCGGTGGAGACCCAGTACTTC
13 TRBJ2-3 TRBD2 NA TRBV30 CALSPGGPDTQYF TGTGCCCTGTCTCCGGGGGGACCGGATACGCAGTATTTT
15 TRBJ2-7 NA NA TRBV7-6 CASSLSTRPFDEQYF TGTGCCAGCAGCCTCTCGACAAGGCCTTTTGACGAGCAGTACTTC
14 TRBJ1-3 NA few TRBV10-3 CAISDGDSGNTIYF TGTGCCATCAGTGACGGAGACTCTGGAAACACCATATATTTT
14 TRBJ1-1 NA NA TRBV5-4 CASSWFGMNTEAFF TGTGCCAGCAGCTGGTTCGGGATGAACACTGAAGCTTTCTTT
15 TRBJ1-4 TRBD1 NA TRBV30 CAWSETGGNNEKLFF TGTGCCTGGAGCGAAACAGGGGGAAATAATGAAAAACTGTTTTTT
15 TRBJ1-1 NA NA TRBV5-1 CASSPDGGADTEAFF TGCGCCAGCAGCCCTGACGGGGGCGCGGACACTGAAGCTTTCTTT